The TCR beta chain under discussion was sequenced for a study of blood T cell repertoires in COVID-19. Turning to the study itself: Samples taken during acute and convalescent COVID-19 were collected in the United States, Italy and Spain. T cells, B-cell-depleted T cells, or PBMCs provided the cDNA or gDNA that served as material.

The authors' processing: Quantification of nucleated cells was approximated via reference gene primer amplification. The data were produced by immunoSEQ multiplex PCR, yet TCRdb's version contains in-frame clones alone and is incomplete. V, J and clone size are those of that table, while D and trimming were read from the DNA. The sample contains tens of thousands of clones, about 81% of which appear only once. The sequence was collected from a human donor in a cohort sampled during active COVID-19. The sample consisted of peripheral blood.

CDR3 region: CASSFSAGRYNEQFF. The CDR3 DNA sequence: TGTGCCAGCAGCTTCAGTGCGGGAAGGTACAATGAGCAGTTCTTC. The chain carries TRBV7-8 and TRBJ2-1; tentatively, D is TRBD2 (6 bases). This CDR3 comprises 15 residues. Germline CDR1 SGHVS, CDR2 FQNEAQ. Trimming stripped 3 bases from V and 4 bases from J, with 13 bases between.